This is a list of T cell receptor beta chains from one sample in a study of neurological immune-mediated disorders. TCRdb re-derived calls from the 5' RACE reads in MiXCR, one entry per CDR3 protein. The sample records 25,000 to 30,000 distinct CDR3 sequences, approximately 20% being singletons. The sequenced sample consisted of CD4+ T cells from blood. These receptors came from a man in his fifties or sixties with HTLV-1-associated myelopathy (HAM/TSP). CDR3s include the opening cysteine and the closing phenylalanine or tryptophan. A D gene is named only where the DNA matches it firmly. Size is omitted from some rows. Given values are once, few, many or a class for expanded clones.

clone_size d_call j_call v_call cdr3_nt cdr3_aa
many . TRBJ1-1 TRBV3-1 TGTGCCAGCAGCCAACGGTACGACAGTGAAGCTTTCTTT CASSQRYDSEAFF
many . TRBJ2-7 TRBV5-1 TGCGCCAGCAGCTGGACGGACTCCCCTGGGAACGAGCAGTACTTC CASSWTDSPGNEQYF
many . TRBJ1-3 TRBV20-1 TGCAGTGCCGCCGAGTACTCTGGAAACACCATATATTTT CSAAEYSGNTIYF
many TRBD1 TRBJ1-4 TRBV5-6 TGTGCCAGCAGCCCGGACAGGGGGCGCGATCGACGATATGAAAAACTGTTTTTT CASSPDRGRDRRYEKLFF
. . TRBJ2-3 TRBV20-1 TGCAGTGCTAGAGTGCGGGGGCGCGCAGATACGCAGTATTTT CSARVRGRADTQYF
many . TRBJ1-2 TRBV20-1 TGCAGTGCTAGAGATGATGGCTATGGCTACACCTTC CSARDDGYGYTF
many TRBD2 TRBJ2-2 TRBV6-7 TGTGCCAGCCCTAATAGCGGGAGGGATCTTTATGACACCGGGGAGCTGTTTTTT CASPNSGRDLYDTGELFF
many . TRBJ2-7 TRBV12-3/TRBV12-4 TGTGCCAGCAGTTTTCGTCAGGGAGGCTACGAGCAGTACTTC CASSFRQGGYEQYF
many TRBD2 TRBJ2-1 TRBV29-1 TGCAGCGTCCGAGACTTAGCGGGAGGAGTAAATGAGCAGTTCTTC CSVRDLAGGVNEQFF
many TRBD2 TRBJ2-7 TRBV11-2 TGTGCCAGCAGCTTCAGGCCTAGCGGGACCTACGAGCAGTACTTC CASSFRPSGTYEQYF
. . TRBJ1-1 TRBV15 TGTGCCACCAGCGCAACAAGGCATGTCACTGAAGCTTTCTTT CATSATRHVTEAFF
many . TRBJ2-5 TRBV7-2 TGTGCCAGCAGCTTAGCAGGCGCATTCCAAGAGACCCAGTACTTC CASSLAGAFQETQYF
many TRBD1 TRBJ1-5 TRBV7-4 TGTGCCAGCAGCCTCCCTCAGGGGGCTCAGCCCCAGCATTTT CASSLPQGAQPQHF
many . TRBJ1-1 TRBV20-1 TGCAGTGCTAGACTGGGGCCAACCCACACTGAAGCTTTCTTT CSARLGPTHTEAFF
many . TRBJ2-1 TRBV12-3/TRBV12-4 TGTGCCAGCAGACGAAACCCGGGCCTCTCCTACAATGAGCAGTTCTTC CASRRNPGLSYNEQFF
. TRBD2 TRBJ2-4 TRBV20-1 TGCAGTGCCCCCCCAGGGAGGGTTCAAAACATTCAGTACTTC CSAPPGRVQNIQYF
many . TRBJ1-4 TRBV3-1 TGTGCCAGCACCTTAGGGGGTCACAGGGCTAATGAAAAACTGTTTTTT CASTLGGHRANEKLFF
many . TRBJ2-6 TRBV5-1 TGCGCCAGCAGCTTGGGGACCTTCTCTGGGGCCAACGTCCTGACTTTC CASSLGTFSGANVLTF
many TRBD2 TRBJ2-7 TRBV29-1 TGCAGCGTCCGGACCGGGGGGGGCTTTACCTACGAGCAGTACTTC CSVRTGGGFTYEQYF
many TRBD2 TRBJ2-1 TRBV6-5 TGTGCCAGCAGACCACCATCTAGCGGGAGGTGGGATGAGCAGTTCTTC CASRPPSSGRWDEQFF
many . TRBJ1-4 TRBV12-3/TRBV12-4 TGTGCCAGCAAAGGCCGCCAGGGTCACAATGAAAAACTGTTTTTT CASKGRQGHNEKLFF
many TRBD1 TRBJ1-1 TRBV5-1 TGCGCCAGCAGCTGGGGCGGACAGGATCAAGCTTTCTTT CASSWGGQDQAFF
many . TRBJ1-3 TRBV6-5 TGTGCCAGCAGTTACGGTCCAAGAAACACCATATATTTT CASSYGPRNTIYF
few . TRBJ2-1 TRBV9 TGTGCCAGCAGCCCGCCAGGTTCGGGTCGCCATGAGCAGTTCTTC CASSPPGSGRHEQFF
. TRBD1 TRBJ2-2 TRBV5-1 TGCGCCAGCAGCTCCGGACAGGTGCCCACCGGGGAGCTGTTTTTT CASSSGQVPTGELFF
many TRBD2 TRBJ2-1 TRBV7-3 TGTGCCAGCAGCATGGCACTAGCGGGACGCAATGAGCAGTTCTTC CASSMALAGRNEQFF
. . TRBJ1-4 TRBV5-1 TGCGCCAGCAGCTTCGGACCCGCTAATGAAAAACTGTTTTTT CASSFGPANEKLFF
many . TRBJ1-1 TRBV6-2/TRBV6-3 TGTGCCAGCAGCCCCTCTAGGGTAAACACTGAAGCTTTCTTT CASSPSRVNTEAFF
. . TRBJ1-2 TRBV29-1 TGCAGCGTTGAATCGGGGAACGGCTACACCTTC CSVESGNGYTF
many TRBD1 TRBJ1-1 TRBV5-1 TGCGCCAGCAGTTGGACAGGGGGGACGAACACTGAAGCTTTCTTT CASSWTGGTNTEAFF
. . TRBJ2-1 TRBV7-2 TGTGCCAGCAGCCCGCGGTCGGGTCATGGGAATGAGCAGTTCTTC CASSPRSGHGNEQFF
many TRBD2 TRBJ2-7 TRBV20-1 TGCAGTGCGAAACCACGGGGGACTAGCGGGAGGTACGAGCAGTACTTC CSAKPRGTSGRYEQYF
. . TRBJ1-1 TRBV5-1 TGCGCCAGCAGCTTGGATCCAGGGACAAACACTGAAGCTTTCTTT CASSLDPGTNTEAFF
many . TRBJ1-1 TRBV3-1 TGTGCCAGCAGCCAGAGGGAAACAAACACTGAAGCTTTCTTT CASSQRETNTEAFF